This TCR beta chain was captured by sequencing in a study of blood T cells in healthy people across ages (dated by TCRdb to between 2015 and 2016). Some background on the complete study: Template switching captured roughly one uniquely barcoded TCR beta cDNA molecule per two T cells in model experiments. To track age-related changes in TCR beta repertoire diversity, the study relied on deep sequencing normalized with unique cDNA molecular identifiers. Four age groups were formed from the donors: young (average around 15 years), middle-aged (approximately 39), aged (approximately 60) and long-lived (approximately 80). The study analyzed two additional independent replicas of 1 million unique cDNA reads from the same blood draw for two donors, one aged 18 to 30 and one aged 80 or older.

Concerning this clonotype: This receptor's antigen is unknown. No base qualities exist here, and no much larger clone lies one base off it.

CDR1 MNHEY and CDR2 SVGEGT are derived from the germline V gene. There are 13 amino acids in the CDR3, from cysteine to phenylalanine inclusive. The CDR3 DNA has 39 bases and is translated from base 1. The approximately 41 donors, aged about 6 to 100 years, were systemically healthy Caucasian individuals from Russia. Roughly 10 milliliters of peripheral blood were collected from each donor into EDTA-treated Vacutainer tubes. PBMCs were isolated by Ficoll-Paque density-gradient centrifugation, with at least 7 million obtained per sample. Total RNA, at least 5.5 micrograms per sample, was extracted from PBMCs with Trizol reagent. The percentages of naive CD45RAhigh/CD27high T cells were determined by flow cytometry on a PBMC aliquot from every donor. The library was built by means of 5' RACE. Sequencer: Illumina HiSeq 2500. A second PCR of roughly 6 to 12 cycles was performed with a sample-barcoded 5' primer and a J-beta primer mix. A template-switch 5' adaptor carrying 12 random nucleotides introduced a unique molecular identifier onto each TCR beta cDNA molecule. At least 2.5 million CDR3-containing paired-end reads were obtained from each sample. First-strand cDNA synthesis was performed from all RNA using the Mint cDNA synthesis kit, with priming by a TRBC-specific oligonucleotide. After uracil-DNA glycosylase treatment, a first 18-cycle PCR used universal primers M1SS and BC2_uni_R on all cDNA. As for the original processing: Normalization of each sample was performed by random selection of 1 million high-quality reads, each carrying a distinct molecular identifier. Instead of being binned into consensus sequences, reads with shared molecular identifiers were discarded. MiTCR, with a Q25 quality threshold and the strictest error-elimination algorithm, was used for CDR3 identification, clonotype clustering and error correction. A nonparametric unseen species model using Euler transformation provided a lower-bound estimate of total TCR beta diversity. The public sequencing data were trimmed at Q25 with fastp and processed into clonotypes with MiXCR by TCRdb, which kept only in-frame beta chains. Rows are unified per CDR3 protein, each entry keeping the most common DNA and genes. TCRdb assigned the V and J calls; the authors' analysis was not used. The sample table records roughly 1,100,000 distinct CDR3 sequences; approximately 26% of these occur just once. Of the sample, about 0.69% is held by the ten largest clones.

The research as a whole found: Since profiling was done on bulk unsorted PBMCs, naive and antigen-experienced compartments could not be conclusively compared. The percentage of naive T cells measured by flow cytometry correlated strongly with observed TCR beta diversity. Because donor CMV infection status was unknown, age-related changes in expanded clonotypes were potentially confounded. Total diversity estimates from one million sequenced T cells were considered lower bounds and underestimates. Compared with the aged group, the long-lived group had more naive CD4+ T cells, fewer expanded clones and increased TCR diversity, a pattern suggesting age selection. As age increased, observed TCR beta diversity per million T cells dropped in a roughly linear way, and a significant reduction was already evident by age 40.

This sample was also put to use in a study of T cells of mothers and their children. Taken from the second paper: Nine systemically healthy Caucasian individuals, comprising three mothers and their six children, were included as donors. cDNA synthesis consumed the entire amount of extracted RNA, loaded at around 1.4 ug RNA in each 15 ul reaction. In the second PCR, the M1S primer added sample barcodes and 2-4 random nucleotides. More than 8.5 million TCR beta CDR3 reads were obtained from each mother, and several million reads were obtained from each child. TCR recombination output is similarly shaped by thymic selection in related and unrelated pairs, with a minor effect exerted by inherited differences. Normalized repertoire overlap in related mother-child pairs was always slightly higher than in unrelated mother-child pairs, but the difference was never significant. No persistent microchimeric T cell clones were detected, at a sensitivity of around 97 clones per million clonotypes. The study used deep NGS to compare TCR beta repertoires of mothers and children, seeking features distinguishing related mother-child pairs from unrelated individuals. On average, the children were approximately 12 +/- 4 years old, while the mothers were approximately 41 +/- 4 years old. After adapter ligation with NEBNext reagents, the libraries were sequenced on Illumina HiSeq 2000 with 100+100 nt paired-end reads. To prevent cross-contamination, the mother and child libraries were prepared one month apart and sequenced in separate runs. Each donor had between roughly 450,000 and 2,300,000 distinct TCR beta clonotypes identified. Naive TCR beta clonotypes were estimated from low-frequency clonotypes matched to each donor's FACS-determined naive share, without sorting.

The chain couples TRBV6-2 or TRBV6-3 to TRBJ2-5, with no confidently assigned D gene. The tail of the sequence fits TRBJ2-7 better, so the J call may be wrong. The source material was blood. This clonotype was obtained from a girl aged 2 to 10 in good health. CDR3 sequence: CASSFEDGYEQYF. DNA sequence: TGTGCCAGCAGCTTCGAAGACGGCTACGAGCAGTACTTC.